This TCR beta chain is drawn from a study of blood T cell repertoires in COVID-19. The CDR3 consists of 14 residues. CDR1 and CDR2 from the germline V gene are SQVTM and ANQGSEA. V lost 6 bases and J lost 6; bases outside the gene matches: 8. Original processing methods: Reference gene primer amplification in the assay estimated nucleated cell counts. Only in-frame clones appear in the TCRdb table, and some are missing; sequencing was by immunoSEQ multiplex PCR. That table supplies the V and J calls and clone size; D and trimming were determined from the DNA. The sample has about 130,000 clones, 60% to 80% seen once.

The chain carries TRBV29-1 and TRBJ1-6, with TRBD1 matching over 7 bases. The receptor's source is a man in his sixties who had recovered from COVID-19. Sequenced input: peripheral blood. CDR3: CSVRGTDVNSPLHF. The DNA for the CDR3 is TGCAGCGTCCGCGGGACAGATGTTAATTCACCCCTCCACTTT.